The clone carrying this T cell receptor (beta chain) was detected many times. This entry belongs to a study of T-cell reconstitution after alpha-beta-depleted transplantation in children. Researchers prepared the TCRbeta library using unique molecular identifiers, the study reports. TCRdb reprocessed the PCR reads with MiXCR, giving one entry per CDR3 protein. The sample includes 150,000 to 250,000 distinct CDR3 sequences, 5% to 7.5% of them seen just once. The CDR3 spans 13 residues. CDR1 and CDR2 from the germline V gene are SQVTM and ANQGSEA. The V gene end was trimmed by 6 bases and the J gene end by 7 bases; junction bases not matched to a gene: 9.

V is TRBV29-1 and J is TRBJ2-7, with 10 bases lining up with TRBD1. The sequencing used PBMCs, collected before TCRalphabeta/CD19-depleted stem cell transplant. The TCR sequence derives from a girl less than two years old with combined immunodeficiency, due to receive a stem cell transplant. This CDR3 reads CSVPGQGLGEQYF. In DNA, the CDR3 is TGCAGCGTCCCGGGACAGGGGTTGGGGGAGCAGTACTTC.